The 27 T cell receptor beta chains presented below share a single source sample, sequenced in a study of vaccination and CD4 T cells after COVID-19. The antigens these receptors bind are not known. Once obtained from cultured CD4+ T cells, the DNA was sequenced using the Oncomine TCR Beta short-read assay. MiXCR was run by TCRdb on the PCR reads, yielding one entry per CDR3 protein. The data hold 13,000 or so distinct CDR3 sequences, with less than 70% observed a single time. Sample treatment: approximately 9-day PBMC culture with coronavirus spike peptide pools or control peptides (ViraFEST assay). The sample taken for sequencing was CD4+ T cells from blood, cultured in vitro. Receptors originate from a human donor who had recovered from COVID-19.

This clonotype was observed a handful of times. The chain uses TRBV10-3 and TRBJ1-2, with D maybe TRBD1 (6 bases). Trimming took off 4 bases at V and 11 bases at J, with 20 bases between the two ends. The germline CDR1 and CDR2 sequences are ENHRY and SYGVKD. The CDR3 runs to 14 residues. The CDR3 DNA sequence: TGTGCCATCAGTGGGGGAACAGGGAAGAAAGGGTACACCTTC. This encodes CAISGGTGKKGYTF.

This CDR3 is CAWRLTGGVETQYF. The CDR3 DNA follows: TGTGCCTGGAGACTTACAGGGGGCGTAGAGACCCAGTACTTC. The rearrangement uses TRBV30 and TRBJ2-5; 9 bases map to TRBD1. The CDR3 is made up of 14 amino acids. Germline V lookup: CDR1 GTSNPN, CDR2 SVGIG (reference sequence). The ends lost 3 bases at V and 4 bases at J; junction bases unmatched: 6.

The chain has TRBV6-1 and TRBJ2-3; TRBD1 matches 9 bases. The ends lost 2 bases at V and 7 bases at J; junction bases unmatched: 13. This CDR3 is built from 17 residues. CDR1 MNHNS and CDR2 SASEGT come from the germline V gene. The CDR3 nucleotides are TGTGCCAGCAGTGAAATGGCTCCGGGACAGGGCGCAAATACGCAGTATTTT. As protein: CASSEMAPGQGANTQYF.

The V gene is TRBV6-2 or TRBV6-3, the J gene TRBJ2-7, with 11 bases lining up with TRBD2. The V segment lost 2 bases and the J segment 3 bases; nucleotides outside the gene matches: 3. The germline V gene encodes CDR1 MNHEY and CDR2 SVGEGT. The CDR3 sequence is 15 residues long. DNA of the CDR3: TGTGCCAGCAGTTACGGTGGGACTAGCGGCTACGAGCAGTACTTC. Translating it yields CASSYGGTSGYEQYF.

For this clonotype: An end of the junction does not agree with germline; a read error may underlie this. The V call is TRBV5-1, the J call TRBJ2-1; 7 bases match TRBD1. Germline CDR1 is SGHRS and CDR2 is YFSETQ. The CDR3 loop spans 15 amino acids. CDR3 amino acids: CASSEQGSSYNEQFF. The CDR3 DNA follows: TGCGCCAGCAGCGAACAGGGGAGCTCCTACAATGAGCAGTTCTTT.

The chain has TRBV7-9 and TRBJ2-3; D may be TRBD1 (5 bases). CDR1 is SEHNR, CDR2 FQNEAQ, per germline (reference sequence). The CDR3 sequence is 12 residues long. The germline V and J ends were trimmed by 2 bases and 9 bases, with 9 bases remaining between them. In DNA form, the CDR3 reads TGTGCCAGCAGCTTACAGGGCTACACGCAGTATTTT. This encodes CASSLQGYTQYF. The full variable domain, its missing parts supplied by reference TRBV7-9 and TRBJ2-3, is DTGVSQNPRHKITKRGQNVTFRCDPISEHNRLYWYRQTLGQGPEFLTYFQNEAQLEKSRLLSDRFSAERPKGSFSTLEIQRTEQGDSAMYLCASSLQGYTQYFGPGTRLTVL.

The chain employs TRBV20-1 and TRBJ1-4; 8 nucleotides line up with TRBD1. The CDR3 extends over 15 amino acids. The ends lost 1 base at V and 7 bases at J; junction bases unmatched: 8. CDR1 is DFQATT and CDR2 is SNEGSKA in the germline V gene (reference sequence). The CDR3 spells CSARATGGSGEKLFF. The CDR3 DNA reads as TGCAGTGCTAGAGCTACAGGGGGATCAGGTGAAAAACTGTTTTTT.

The chain is built from TRBV28 and TRBJ1-1; D is uncertain. The ends were cut back, 3 bases at V and 1 base at J, with 3 bases in the middle. The CDR3 covers 12 residues. In germline, CDR1 is MDHEN, CDR2 SYDVKM. CDR3 region: CASSFRNTEAFF. CDR3 sequence (DNA): TGTGCCAGCAGTTTTAGGAACACTGAAGCTTTCTTT.

This chain joins TRBV11-2 and TRBJ2-7; 7 bases align to TRBD1. Germline V gene data show CDR1 as SGHAT and CDR2 as FQNNGV. V lost 4 bases and J lost 0; bases outside the gene matches: 3. The CDR3 length is 14 residues. The CDR3 is CASSSGQISYEQYF. The DNA of the CDR3 is TGTGCCAGCAGCTCGGGACAGATCTCCTACGAGCAGTACTTC.

This sequence joins TRBV21-1 and TRBJ2-7; the tabulated D call, TRBD2, remains unverified against the DNA. TRBV21-1 is listed as a pseudogene. CDR3 length equals 16 residues. CDR3 in DNA: TGTGCCAGCAGCAAAGCGAGCGGGGATGCGTGGTACGAGCAGTACTTC. Its translation is CASSKASGDAWYEQYF.

The gene calls are TRBV11-3 and TRBJ2-1; D gene ambiguous. The CDR3 has 14 residues. Trimming took 4 bases from V and 6 from J, leaving 13 bases between them. CDR1 and CDR2 from the germline V gene are SGHNT and YENEEA. CDR3 region: CASSSVSMANEQFF. CDR3 in DNA: TGTGCCAGCAGCTCTGTATCTATGGCCAATGAGCAGTTCTTC.

The rearrangement joins TRBV18 to TRBJ2-3, with D unclear. The CDR3 length is 14 residues. CDR1 and CDR2 from the germline V gene are KGHSH and LQKENI. Trimming removed 3 bases from V and 2 bases from J, with 9 bases in between. The CDR3 bases are TGTGCCAGCTCACCGCAGGATTACACAGATACGCAGTATTTT. Amino acid sequence: CASSPQDYTDTQYF.

This clonotype has a single count. It may be a read error: a sequence one base away is much more abundant. The CDR3 does not end in the conserved phenylalanine or tryptophan, so this is likely a read error. V and J are TRBV2 and TRBJ2-4; unclear D gene. Trimming cost V 2 bases and J 5 bases, with 4 bases left between them. This CDR3 region has 12 residues. Germline V lookup: CDR1 SNHLY, CDR2 FYNNEI. Here the CDR3 reads CASSERENIQYL. In nucleotides, the CDR3 is TGTGCCAGCAGTGAACGAGAAAACATTCAGTACCTC.

The V call is TRBV18, the J call TRBJ2-1; the D gene could be TRBD1 or TRBD2 (5 bases each). The CDR3 contains 16 residues. The V gene lost 6 bases and the J gene lost 8 bases, with 23 bases spanning the gap. Germline V lookup: CDR1 KGHSH, CDR2 LQKENI. The DNA of the CDR3 is TGTGCCAGCTCGCCGGGGCCGGACCCACCACTCGATGAGCAGTTCTTC. Translation gives CASSPGPDPPLDEQFF.

The chain uses TRBV27 and TRBJ1-1; perhaps TRBD1 as D (6 bases). V shed 3 bases and J shed 1 base, with 9 bases lying between them. The germline CDR1 and CDR2 sequences are MNHEY and SMNVEV (reference sequence). The CDR3 extends over 14 amino acids. The CDR3 sequence: CASSFAGANTEAFF. CDR3 in DNA: TGTGCCAGCAGTTTCGCGGGGGCGAACACTGAAGCTTTCTTT.

The gene calls are TRBV5-1 and TRBJ2-3, with TRBD1 identical over 10 bases. The germline V gene encodes CDR1 SGHRS and CDR2 YFSETQ. Trimming removed 4 bases from V and 6 bases from J; junction bases left unmatched: 8. The CDR3 totals 15 residues. This chain's CDR3 is CASSRGDRGGDTQYF. In DNA, the CDR3 is TGCGCCAGCAGCCGAGGGGACAGGGGAGGGGATACGCAGTATTTT.

The rearrangement links TRBV28 to TRBJ1-2; D possibly corresponds to TRBD1 (6 bases). Trimming took 3 bases from V and 8 from J, leaving 25 bases between them. This CDR3 region has 17 residues. CDR1 is MDHEN, CDR2 SYDVKM, per germline. The CDR3 here is CASSLSSGRGPRKGYTF. The CDR3 DNA follows: TGTGCCAGCAGTTTGTCCTCGGGACGGGGGCCCAGGAAGGGCTACACCTTC.

There are a few counts of this clonotype. V is TRBV27 and J is TRBJ1-1, with D possibly matching TRBD1 (5 bases). Trimming took 7 bases from V and 3 from J, leaving 15 bases between them. CDR3 length equals 14 residues. Per the germline V gene, CDR1 is MNHEY and CDR2 is SMNVEV (reference sequence). The CDR3 DNA sequence: TGTGCCAGCACCCCTTATGGGGGGTACACTGAAGCTTTCTTT. It encodes CASTPYGGYTEAFF.

This clonotype was counted a few times. The chain carries TRBV11-3 and TRBJ2-2; D might be TRBD1 (6 bases). Germline V gene data show CDR1 as SGHNT and CDR2 as YENEEA. This CDR3 spans 14 amino acids. Between the trimmed V and J ends, which lost 5 bases and 6 bases, there was a span of 13 bases. The CDR3 DNA sequence: TGTGCCAGCAGCCCCCCCAGGGGAGCCGGGGAGCTGTTTTTT. This sequence encodes CASSPPRGAGELFF.

This clonotype was observed a handful of times. The CDR3 region has the DNA TGTGCCAGCAGTTTAACGGGGGCGTATGGCTACACCTTC. Translated: CASSLTGAYGYTF. The chain has TRBV27 and TRBJ1-2, with a weak D call TRBD1 (6 bases). The CDR3 extends over 13 amino acids. Germline loops: CDR1 MNHEY, CDR2 SMNVEV (reference sequence). The V gene lost 2 bases and the J gene lost 5 bases, with 9 bases spanning the gap.

This chain joins TRBV20-1 and TRBJ2-1, with TRBD1 matching over 9 bases. Per the germline V gene, CDR1 is DFQATT and CDR2 is SNEGSKA (reference sequence). The CDR3 runs to 15 residues. The ends lost 3 bases at V and 4 bases at J; junction bases unmatched: 7. The CDR3 spells CSARDFGQGYNEQFF. The CDR3 bases are TGCAGTGCTAGGGACTTCGGACAGGGGTACAATGAGCAGTTCTTC.

This chain links TRBV5-1 with TRBJ1-2, with 7 nucleotides matching TRBD1. V lost 2 bases to trimming and J lost 0 bases; unmatched junction nucleotides: 4. The CDR3 is 15 amino acids. Germline CDR1 SGHRS, CDR2 YFSETQ. CDR3: CASSLNDRANYGYTF. In DNA, the CDR3 is TGCGCCAGCAGCTTAAATGACAGGGCTAACTATGGCTACACCTTC.

The chain is built from TRBV12-3 or TRBV12-4 and TRBJ1-1, with 10 bases matching TRBD1. With V trimmed by 5 bases and J by 6 bases, 6 bases remained unmatched. CDR3 length equals 14 residues. The CDR3 DNA reads as TGTGCCAGCAGTATCGGACAGGGGGAGGCTGAAGCTTTCTTT. Its translation: CASSIGQGEAEAFF.

The chain links TRBV6-1 to TRBJ1-5; D is ambiguous. From germline, CDR1 is MNHNS and CDR2 SASEGT. CDR3 length: 12 residues. Between the trimmed V and J ends, which lost 6 bases and 5 bases, there was a span of 8 bases. This CDR3 reads CASRLNDQPQHF. The DNA for the CDR3 is TGTGCCAGCAGATTGAATGATCAGCCCCAGCATTTT.

The rearrangement joins TRBV20-1 to TRBJ2-7, with no clear D. The CDR3 has 12 residues. V was cut by 2 bases and J by 13 bases, with 18 bases left in between. Germline V gene data show CDR1 as DFQATT and CDR2 as SNEGSKA (reference sequence). CDR3 protein: CSARQTGDLQYF. The DNA for the CDR3 is TGCAGTGCTAGACAGACCGGAGACCTTCAATACTTC.

This clonotype was observed a few times. The gene calls are TRBV6-2 or TRBV6-3 and TRBJ1-5; D remains ambiguous. The CDR3 has 14 amino acids. Germline assignment: CDR1 MNHEY and CDR2 SVGEGT. The V and J ends lost 5 bases and 2 bases respectively, with 10 bases between them. CDR3 nucleotide sequence: TGTGCCAGCAGTCCCTCGTGGGGCAATCAGCCCCAGCATTTT. This gives the protein CASSPSWGNQPQHF.

This chain joins TRBV4-2 and TRBJ2-7, with D possibly matching TRBD1 (6 bases). The CDR3 is 15 amino acids. Germline V gene sequence: CDR1 LGHNA, CDR2 YNFKEQ. Trimming took 0 bases from V and 2 from J, leaving 11 bases between them. In DNA, the CDR3 is TGTGCCAGCAGCCAAGAAGGGGGTGAACCCTACGAGCAGTACTTC. This codes for CASSQEGGEPYEQYF.